The rows below give T cell receptor beta chains drawn from one sample of a study of blood T cell repertoires in COVID-19. Clones were sequenced by immunoSEQ multiplex PCR, and TCRdb holds only the in-frame ones, with some missing. The table lists approximately 100,000 clones, over 70% of them singletons, with about 0.85% in the top ten. Source material: peripheral blood. The source of these receptors is a human donor with acute or convalescent COVID-19. The donor label of this sample is uncertain. The CDR3 runs from the conserved cysteine through the conserved F or W. Fields, in order: CDR3 length, clone size, J gene, V gene, D gene, CDR3 DNA, CDR3 protein. A D gene is named only where the DNA matches it firmly. Expanded clones get a size class; other rows say once, few or many, or leave the size out.

cdr3_length: 16; clone_size: .; j_call: TRBJ1-2; v_call: TRBV3-1/TRBV3-2; d_call: TRBD1; cdr3_nt: TGTGCCAGCAGCCAAGGAGGGACAGGGCTAGGATCGGGCTACACCTTC; cdr3_aa: CASSQGGTGLGSGYTF
cdr3_length: 16; clone_size: .; j_call: TRBJ2-3; v_call: TRBV9; d_call: TRBD2; cdr3_nt: TGTGCCAGCAGCTCCCGGGTAGCGGGGGGCACAGATACGCAGTATTTT; cdr3_aa: CASSSRVAGGTDTQYF
cdr3_length: 14; clone_size: .; j_call: TRBJ1-1; v_call: TRBV12-5; d_call: .; cdr3_nt: TGTGCTAGTGGTTTGAATACAGGGAACACTGAAGCTTTCTTT; cdr3_aa: CASGLNTGNTEAFF
cdr3_length: 14; clone_size: .; j_call: TRBJ2-2; v_call: TRBV27; d_call: .; cdr3_nt: TGTGCCAGCAGTTTTACGGTGAACACCGGGGAGCTGTTTTTT; cdr3_aa: CASSFTVNTGELFF
cdr3_length: 13; clone_size: .; j_call: TRBJ1-5; v_call: TRBV19; d_call: .; cdr3_nt: TGTGCCAGTAGTATAGGGCCTAATCAGCCCCAGCATTTT; cdr3_aa: CASSIGPNQPQHF
cdr3_length: 15; clone_size: .; j_call: TRBJ2-1; v_call: TRBV21-1; d_call: .; cdr3_nt: TGTGCCAGCAGCAAAGGATTCCGGGGGGACAATGAGCAGTTCTTC; cdr3_aa: CASSKGFRGDNEQFF
cdr3_length: 14; clone_size: .; j_call: TRBJ1-3; v_call: TRBV5-6; d_call: TRBD1; cdr3_nt: TGTGCCAGCAGCTTGAGACAGGGTATAAACACCATATATTTT; cdr3_aa: CASSLRQGINTIYF
cdr3_length: 15; clone_size: .; j_call: TRBJ2-3; v_call: TRBV7-9; d_call: TRBD2; cdr3_nt: TGTGCCAGCAGAGGACTAGCGGGGAACACAGATACGCAGTATTTT; cdr3_aa: CASRGLAGNTDTQYF
cdr3_length: 15; clone_size: few; j_call: TRBJ2-3; v_call: TRBV4-1; d_call: .; cdr3_nt: TGCGCCAGCAGAGAGACGCGGGGGCGCACAGATACGCAGTATTTT; cdr3_aa: CASRETRGRTDTQYF
cdr3_length: 19; clone_size: .; j_call: TRBJ2-3; v_call: TRBV4-1; d_call: TRBD2; cdr3_nt: TGCGCCAGCAGCCAAGTCGCTAAAGCGGGGGGGATTAGCACAGATACGCAGTATTTT; cdr3_aa: CASSQVAKAGGISTDTQYF
cdr3_length: 14; clone_size: .; j_call: TRBJ1-6; v_call: TRBV27; d_call: .; cdr3_nt: TGTGCCAGCAGTCTACGGACAGTACGTTCACCCCTCCACTTT; cdr3_aa: CASSLRTVRSPLHF
cdr3_length: 15; clone_size: once; j_call: TRBJ1-3; v_call: TRBV5-1; d_call: .; cdr3_nt: TGCGCCAGCAGAACAGGGCCTAGCTCTGGAAACACCATATATTTT; cdr3_aa: CASRTGPSSGNTIYF
cdr3_length: 16; clone_size: .; j_call: TRBJ2-7; v_call: TRBV5-8; d_call: .; cdr3_nt: TGTGCCAGCAGCTTGGTCGGGGTTGTTAGCTCCTACGAGCAGTACTTC; cdr3_aa: CASSLVGVVSSYEQYF
cdr3_length: 14; clone_size: .; j_call: TRBJ1-6; v_call: TRBV6-5; d_call: .; cdr3_nt: TGTGCCAGCGGCTCCAGGGGTGAGCGGTCACCCCTCCACTTT; cdr3_aa: CASGSRGERSPLHF
cdr3_length: 14; clone_size: .; j_call: TRBJ1-5; v_call: TRBV5-1; d_call: TRBD1; cdr3_nt: TGCGCCAGCAGACAGGGGACAGCCGGGGAGCCCCAGCATTTT; cdr3_aa: CASRQGTAGEPQHF
cdr3_length: 15; clone_size: .; j_call: TRBJ2-7; v_call: TRBV6-1; d_call: TRBD2; cdr3_nt: TGTGCCAGCAGTGCAGGACTAGCGGGGGCCTACGAGCAGTACTTC; cdr3_aa: CASSAGLAGAYEQYF
cdr3_length: 16; clone_size: few; j_call: TRBJ2-1; v_call: TRBV10-2; d_call: .; cdr3_nt: TGCGCCAGCAGAGAAAGGGGTCGCCCCCCCTACAATGAGCAGTTCTTC; cdr3_aa: CASRERGRPPYNEQFF
cdr3_length: 18; clone_size: once; j_call: TRBJ2-2; v_call: TRBV4-2; d_call: .; cdr3_nt: TGTGCCAGCAGCCAAGATCTGGCGGGCCCCGCGAACACCGGGGAGCTGTTTTTT; cdr3_aa: CASSQDLAGPANTGELFF